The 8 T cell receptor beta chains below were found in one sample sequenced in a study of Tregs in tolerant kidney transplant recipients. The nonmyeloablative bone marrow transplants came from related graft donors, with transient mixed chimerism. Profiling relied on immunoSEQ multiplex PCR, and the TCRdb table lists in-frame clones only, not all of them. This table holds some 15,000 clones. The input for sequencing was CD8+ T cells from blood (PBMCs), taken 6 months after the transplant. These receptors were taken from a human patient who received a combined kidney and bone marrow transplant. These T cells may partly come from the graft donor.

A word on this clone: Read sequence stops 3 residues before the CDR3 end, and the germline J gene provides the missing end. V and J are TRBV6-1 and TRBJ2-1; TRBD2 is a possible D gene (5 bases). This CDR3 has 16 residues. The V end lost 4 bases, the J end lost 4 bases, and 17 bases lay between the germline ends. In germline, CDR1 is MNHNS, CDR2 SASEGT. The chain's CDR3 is CASSASKPESYNEQFF. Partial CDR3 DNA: TGTGCCAGCAGTGCTAGCAAACCCGAATCGTACAATGAG.

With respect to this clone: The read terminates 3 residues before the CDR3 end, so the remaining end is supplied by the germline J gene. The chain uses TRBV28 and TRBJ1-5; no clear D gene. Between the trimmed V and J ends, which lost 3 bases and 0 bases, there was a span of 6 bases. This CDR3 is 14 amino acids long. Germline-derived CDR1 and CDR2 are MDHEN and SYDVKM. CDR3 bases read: TGTGCCAGCAGTTTTCAAGGTAGCAATCAGCCC. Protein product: CASSFQGSNQP. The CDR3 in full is CASSFQGSNQPQHF.

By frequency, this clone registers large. The covered CDR3 bases are TGCAGTGCTAGAGAAGAGCGGGGGTCCTACGAG. Translating it yields CSAREERGSYE. The whole CDR3 is CSAREERGSYEQYF. The genes are TRBV20-1 and TRBJ2-7; 8 nucleotides align to TRBD2. The observed sequence ends 3 residues before the CDR3 terminus, with the missing tail filled in from the germline J gene. The CDR3 extends over 14 amino acids. V dropped 0 bases and J dropped 1; count of bases not matched to a gene: 2. The germline CDR1 and CDR2 sequences are DFQATT and SNEGSKA (reference sequence).

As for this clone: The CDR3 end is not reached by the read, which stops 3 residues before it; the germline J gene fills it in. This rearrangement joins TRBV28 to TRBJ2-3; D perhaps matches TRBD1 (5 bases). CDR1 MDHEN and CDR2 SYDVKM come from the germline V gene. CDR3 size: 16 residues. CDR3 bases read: TGTGCCAGCAGGGGTGCAGGGTGGGGTAGCTATCAGCCG. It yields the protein CASRGAGWGSYQP. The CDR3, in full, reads CASRGAGWGSYQPQYF.

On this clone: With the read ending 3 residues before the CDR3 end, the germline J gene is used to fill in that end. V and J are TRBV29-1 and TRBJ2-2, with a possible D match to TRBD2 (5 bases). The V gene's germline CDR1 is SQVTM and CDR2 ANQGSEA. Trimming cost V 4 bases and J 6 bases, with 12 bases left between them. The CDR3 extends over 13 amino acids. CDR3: CSVVRLASGELFF. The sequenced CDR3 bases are TGCAGCGTTGTCAGGCTAGCCTCCGGGGAG.

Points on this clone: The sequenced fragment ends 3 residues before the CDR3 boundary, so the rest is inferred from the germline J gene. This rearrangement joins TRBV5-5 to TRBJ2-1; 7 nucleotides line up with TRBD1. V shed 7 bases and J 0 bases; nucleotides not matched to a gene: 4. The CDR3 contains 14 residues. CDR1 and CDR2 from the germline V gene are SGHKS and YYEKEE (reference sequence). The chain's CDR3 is CASDRVDSYNEQFF. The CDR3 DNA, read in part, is TGTGCCAGCGACAGGGTTGACTCCTACAATGAG.

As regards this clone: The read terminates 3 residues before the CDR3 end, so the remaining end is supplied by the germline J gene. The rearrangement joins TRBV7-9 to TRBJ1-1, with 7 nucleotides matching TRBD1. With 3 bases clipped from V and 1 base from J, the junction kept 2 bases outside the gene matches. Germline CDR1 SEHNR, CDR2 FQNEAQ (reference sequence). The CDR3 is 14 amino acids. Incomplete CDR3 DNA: TGTGCCAGCAGCTTCACAGGGGAGAACACTGAA. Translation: CASSFTGENTE. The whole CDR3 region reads CASSFTGENTEAFF.

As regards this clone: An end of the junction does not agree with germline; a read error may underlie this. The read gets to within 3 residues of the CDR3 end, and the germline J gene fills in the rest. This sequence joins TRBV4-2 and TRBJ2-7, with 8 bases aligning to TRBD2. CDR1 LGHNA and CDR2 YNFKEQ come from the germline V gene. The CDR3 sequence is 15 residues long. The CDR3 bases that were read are TGCGCCAGCAGCCAAGACTTAGCGGGACCCTACGAG. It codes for CASSQDLAGPYE. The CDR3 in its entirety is CASSQDLAGPYEQYF.